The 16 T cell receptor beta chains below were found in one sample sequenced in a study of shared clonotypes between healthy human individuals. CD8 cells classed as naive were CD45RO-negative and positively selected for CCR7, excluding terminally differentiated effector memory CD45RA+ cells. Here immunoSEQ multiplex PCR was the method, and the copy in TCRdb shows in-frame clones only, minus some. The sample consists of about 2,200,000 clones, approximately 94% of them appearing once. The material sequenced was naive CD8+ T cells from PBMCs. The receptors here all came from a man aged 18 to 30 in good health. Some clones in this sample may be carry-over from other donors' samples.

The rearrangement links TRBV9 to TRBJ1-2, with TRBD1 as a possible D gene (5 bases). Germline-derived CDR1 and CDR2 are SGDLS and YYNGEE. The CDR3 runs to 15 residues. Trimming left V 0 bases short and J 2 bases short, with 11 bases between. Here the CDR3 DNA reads TGTGCCAGCAGCGTAGCTTTCCGGGGGAACTATGGCTACACCTTC. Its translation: CASSVAFRGNYGYTF.

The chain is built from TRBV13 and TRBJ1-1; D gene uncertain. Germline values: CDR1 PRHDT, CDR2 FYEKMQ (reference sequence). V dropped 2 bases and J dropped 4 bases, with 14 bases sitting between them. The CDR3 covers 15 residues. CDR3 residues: CASSLLGPGSTEAFF. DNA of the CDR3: TGTGCCAGCAGCTTACTCGGGCCGGGGAGCACTGAAGCTTTCTTT. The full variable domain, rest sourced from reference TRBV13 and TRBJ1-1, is AAGVIQSPRHLIKEKRETATLKCYPIPRHDTVYWYQQGPGQDPQFLISFYEKMQSDKGSIPDRFSAQQFSDYHSELNMSSLELGDSALYFCASSLLGPGSTEAFFGQGTRLTVV.

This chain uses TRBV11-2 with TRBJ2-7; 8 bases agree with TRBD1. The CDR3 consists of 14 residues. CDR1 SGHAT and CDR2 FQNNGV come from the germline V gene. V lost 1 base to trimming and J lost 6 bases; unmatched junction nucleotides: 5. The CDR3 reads CASSLVLQGGEQYF. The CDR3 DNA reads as TGTGCCAGCAGCTTAGTTTTACAGGGGGGCGAGCAGTACTTC.

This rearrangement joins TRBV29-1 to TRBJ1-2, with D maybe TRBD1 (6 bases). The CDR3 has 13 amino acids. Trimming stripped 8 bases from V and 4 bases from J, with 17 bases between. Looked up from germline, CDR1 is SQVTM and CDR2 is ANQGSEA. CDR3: CSTLGGASYGYTF. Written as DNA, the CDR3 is TGCAGCACCTTAGGGGGTGCGTCCTATGGCTACACCTTC.

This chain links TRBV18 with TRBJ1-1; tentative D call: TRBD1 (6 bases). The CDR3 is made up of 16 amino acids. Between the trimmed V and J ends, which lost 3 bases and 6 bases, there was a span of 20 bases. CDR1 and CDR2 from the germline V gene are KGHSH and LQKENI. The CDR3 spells CASSPRPDTGLAEAFF. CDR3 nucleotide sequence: TGTGCCAGCTCACCTCGCCCTGATACAGGGTTGGCTGAAGCTTTCTTT.

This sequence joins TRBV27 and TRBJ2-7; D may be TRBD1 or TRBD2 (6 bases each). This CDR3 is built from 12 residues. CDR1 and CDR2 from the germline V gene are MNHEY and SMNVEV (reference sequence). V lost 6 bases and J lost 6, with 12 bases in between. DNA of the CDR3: TGTGCCAGCAGCCCGACGGGGGCCGAGCAGTACTTC. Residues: CASSPTGAEQYF.

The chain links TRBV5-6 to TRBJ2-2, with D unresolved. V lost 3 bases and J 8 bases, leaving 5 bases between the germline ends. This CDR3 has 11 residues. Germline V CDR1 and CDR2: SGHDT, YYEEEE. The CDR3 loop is CASSSSGELFF. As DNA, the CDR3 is TGTGCCAGCAGCTCCTCTGGGGAGCTGTTTTTT. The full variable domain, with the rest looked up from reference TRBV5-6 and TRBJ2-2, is DAGVTQSPTHLIKTRGQQVTLRCSPKSGHDTVSWYQQALGQGPQFIFQYYEEEERQRGNFPDRFSGHQFPNYSSELNVNALLLGDSALYLCASSSSGELFFGEGSRLTVL.

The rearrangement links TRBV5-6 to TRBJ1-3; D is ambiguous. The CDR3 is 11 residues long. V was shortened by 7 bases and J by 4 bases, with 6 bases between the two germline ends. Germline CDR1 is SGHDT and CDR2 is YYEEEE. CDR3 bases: TGTGCCAGCCCTAAAGGAAACACCATATATTTT. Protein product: CASPKGNTIYF.

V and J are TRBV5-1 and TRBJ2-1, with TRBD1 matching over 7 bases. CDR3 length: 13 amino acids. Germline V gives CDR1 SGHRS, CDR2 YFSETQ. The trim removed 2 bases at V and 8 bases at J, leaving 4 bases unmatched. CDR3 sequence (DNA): TGCGCCAGCAGCTTAGACAGGGTGGATGAGCAGTTCTTC. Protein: CASSLDRVDEQFF.

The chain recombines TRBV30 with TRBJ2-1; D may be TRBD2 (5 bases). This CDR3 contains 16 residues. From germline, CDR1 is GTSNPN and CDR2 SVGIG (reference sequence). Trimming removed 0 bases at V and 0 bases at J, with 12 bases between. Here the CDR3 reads CAWSVQRRSSYNEQFF. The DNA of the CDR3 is TGTGCCTGGAGTGTTCAGCGGAGGAGCTCCTACAATGAGCAGTTCTTC.

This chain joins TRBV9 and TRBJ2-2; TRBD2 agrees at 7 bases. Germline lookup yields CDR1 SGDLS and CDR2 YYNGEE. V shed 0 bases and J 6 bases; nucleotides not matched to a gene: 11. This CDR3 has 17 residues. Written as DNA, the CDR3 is TGTGCCAGCAGCGTAGGGGGAAGCAGCGGGAAGGCCGGGGAGCTGTTTTTT. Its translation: CASSVGGSSGKAGELFF.

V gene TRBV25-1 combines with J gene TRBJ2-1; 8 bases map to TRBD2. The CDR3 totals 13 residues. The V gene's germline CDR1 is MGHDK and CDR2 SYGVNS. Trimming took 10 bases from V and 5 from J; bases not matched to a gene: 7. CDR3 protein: CATSGRPNNEQFF. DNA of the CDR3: TGTGCCACAAGCGGGAGACCTAACAATGAGCAGTTCTTC.

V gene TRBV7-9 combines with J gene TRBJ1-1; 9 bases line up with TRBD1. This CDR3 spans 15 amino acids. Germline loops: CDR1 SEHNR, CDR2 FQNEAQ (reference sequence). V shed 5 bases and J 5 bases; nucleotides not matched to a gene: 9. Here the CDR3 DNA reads TGTGCCAGCAGCACGGAGGGACAGGGCCGAACTGAAGCTTTCTTT. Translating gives CASSTEGQGRTEAFF.

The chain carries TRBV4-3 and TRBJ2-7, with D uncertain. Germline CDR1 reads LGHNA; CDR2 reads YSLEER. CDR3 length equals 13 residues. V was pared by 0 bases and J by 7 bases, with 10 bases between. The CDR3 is CASSQDWAREQYF. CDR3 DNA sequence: TGCGCCAGCAGCCAAGATTGGGCGAGGGAGCAGTACTTC.

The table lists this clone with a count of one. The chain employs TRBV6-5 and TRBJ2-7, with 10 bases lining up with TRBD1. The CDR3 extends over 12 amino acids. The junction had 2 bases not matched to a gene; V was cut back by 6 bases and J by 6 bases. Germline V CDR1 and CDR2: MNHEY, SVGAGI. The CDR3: CASRRTGGEQYF. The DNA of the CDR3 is TGTGCCAGCAGGCGGACAGGGGGCGAGCAGTACTTC.

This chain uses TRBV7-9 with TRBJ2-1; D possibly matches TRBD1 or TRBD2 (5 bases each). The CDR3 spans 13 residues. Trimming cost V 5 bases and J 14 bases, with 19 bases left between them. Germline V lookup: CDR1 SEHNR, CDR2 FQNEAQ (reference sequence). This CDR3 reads CASSPGTANLEFF. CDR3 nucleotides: TGTGCCAGCAGCCCGGGGACGGCCAATTTGGAGTTCTTC.